This T cell receptor beta chain came from a study of regulatory T cells in long-lasting Graves disease. Arm-PCR of CDR3 regions and iRepertoire HTBI primers were the basis on which TCR beta libraries were built. TCRdb re-called the multiplex PCR reads through MiXCR, storing one row per CDR3 protein. The sample records roughly 500,000 distinct CDR3 sequences, approximately 15% being singletons. The time point denotes: newly diagnosed GD, antithyroid drugs for less than 3 months. Isolated PBMC RNA provided the starting material for the TCR library. Germline V lookup: CDR1 WNHNN, CDR2 SYGVQD (reference sequence). Trimming left V 8 bases short and J 0 bases short, with 17 bases between. This CDR3 spans 16 amino acids. The same sample was also studied in work on T cells in Graves' hyperthyroidism and ophthalmopathy. According to that study: First-round RT-PCR of the TCR CDR3 relied on the HTBI primer set.

This TCR was sampled from a man aged 25 to 45 with Graves disease. The sequencing here drew on peripheral blood mononuclear cells (PBMCs), taken at new diagnosis, from a patient treated with antithyroid drugs. The chain has TRBV10-1 and TRBJ1-5; D is uncertain. CDR3 amino acids: CASGLDGYYSNQPQHF. CDR3 DNA: TGCGCCAGCGGCCTCGACGGTTATTATAGCAATCAGCCCCAGCATTTT.